This entry concerns a single T cell receptor (beta chain). Its antigen is not identified. The source of the sample is a study of T-cell reconstitution after alpha-beta-depleted transplantation in children. Study-wide points: Newly produced T cells mostly accounted for T-cell counts and diversity one year post-transplant. Expanded graft clones numbering several hundred reportedly gave rise to alpha-beta T cells about two months after transplant.

The library targeted TCRbeta and was prepared with unique molecular identifiers. TCRdb independently ran MiXCR on the PCR reads; one entry per CDR3 protein. The table shows about 400,000 distinct CDR3 sequences, with 15% to 20% occurring only once. V shed 1 base, J shed 5 bases, and the junction held 9 bases outside the gene matches. Germline-derived CDR1 and CDR2 are KGHSH and LQKENI. The CDR3 is 17 residues long. The specimen comprised PBMCs, mostly from graft donor cells, sampled 360 days after TCRalphabeta/CD19-depleted stem cell transplant. The receptor was derived from a boy younger than two who had a stem cell transplant for Wiskott-Aldrich syndrome, so the T cells may come from the graft donor. This rearrangement joins TRBV18 to TRBJ2-1, with 9 positions matching TRBD2. The DNA for the CDR3 is TGTGCCAGCTCACCACTTTTTAGCGGGAGTGGGCACAATGAGCAGTTCTTC. It codes for CASSPLFSGSGHNEQFF.